The TCR beta chain under discussion was sequenced for a study of neurological immune-mediated disorders. Trimming removed 6 bases from V and 2 bases from J, with 19 bases in between. The CDR3 contains 16 residues. Per germline, CDR1 SGHRS and CDR2 YFSETQ. TCRdb re-called the 5' RACE reads through MiXCR, storing one row per CDR3 protein. The sample carries 55,000 to 70,000 distinct CDR3 sequences, around 5.2% recorded once. This clonotype was picked up many times. Sequencing was done on a sample of PBMCs. The chain combines TRBV5-1 with TRBJ2-3, with D possibly called TRBD1 or TRBD2 (5 bases each). The receptor's source is a woman aged 50 to 60 with multiple sclerosis. CDR3 loop: CASTNPAGGLTDTQYF. As DNA, the CDR3 is TGCGCCAGCACCAACCCCGCTGGGGGTCTCACAGATACGCAGTATTTT.